Many counts were recorded for the clone carrying this T cell receptor beta chain. The sample originates from a study of prognosis after radiotherapy for stage I lung cancer. From genomic DNA, TCR beta CDR3 was amplified by two-round multiplex PCR. First-round PCR, the initial amplification, used primers specific to each TRBV and TRBJ gene. TCRdb re-called the multiplex PCR reads with MiXCR, one entry per CDR3 protein. The sample lists some 38,000 distinct CDR3 sequences, less than 25% occurring once. CDR3 length: 14 residues. Germline V gene lookup returns CDR1 MNHEY and CDR2 SVGAGI. V was trimmed by 2 bases and J by 7 bases, leaving 14 bases between them.

The chain recombines TRBV6-5 with TRBJ1-2; no firm D call. The source was PBMCs, collected before or after stereotactic body radiation therapy (not recorded which). The sequence was collected from a donor over 45 with non-small cell lung cancer. The CDR3 here is CASSYGEGMSGYTF. The DNA of the CDR3 is TGTGCCAGCAGTTACGGCGAGGGTATGAGTGGCTACACCTTC.